These T cell receptor beta chains were read from a single sample in a study of human T cells and chemical hapten exposure. MiXCR, run by TCRdb on the RACE reads, gives a single entry per CDR3 protein. The repertoire holds about 140,000 distinct CDR3 sequences, with about an eighth as singletons. The sequences come from whole blood, collected in connection with sensitization to the hapten diphenylcyclopropenone (DPC). These receptors originate from a woman aged 50 to 60 with alopecia areata. Some clones in this sample may be carry-over from other donors' samples. Both conserved end residues are part of each CDR3. Fields, in order: J gene, CDR3 length, V gene, D gene, clone size, CDR3 DNA, CDR3 protein. A D gene is named only where the DNA matches it firmly. A clone size is listed for some rows: how often the clone was seen (once, few, many), or a class if it is expanded.

>TRBJ1-2|14|TRBV24-1|-|many
TGTGCCACCAGTGACACGACAGGCAACTATGGCTACACCTTC
CATSDTTGNYGYTF
>TRBJ2-7|13|TRBV12-3/TRBV12-4|-|-
TGTGCCAGCATCAGGGACGGGACCTACGAGCAGTACTTC
CASIRDGTYEQYF
>TRBJ2-7|14|TRBV7-2|-|-
TGTGCCAGCAGCTTAGGACAGGTGCGAGGCGAGCAGTACTTC
CASSLGQVRGEQYF
>TRBJ2-3|15|TRBV12-3/TRBV12-4|-|-
TGTGCCAGCAGTTTGGGGCTGGCATTCACAGATACGCAGTATTTT
CASSLGLAFTDTQYF
>TRBJ1-5|12|TRBV29-1|-|few
TGCAGCGTTTTAAATAGCAATCAGCCCCAGCATTTT
CSVLNSNQPQHF
>TRBJ2-6|15|TRBV29-1|-|many
TGCAGCGTTAGGACTGATAACTCTGGGGCCAACGTCCTGACTTTC
CSVRTDNSGANVLTF
>TRBJ1-1|13|TRBV7-9|-|many
TGTGCCAGCAGCTTAGACCCGAACACTGAAGCTTTCTTT
CASSLDPNTEAFF
>TRBJ2-1|15|TRBV5-1|TRBD2|few
TGCGCCAGCAGCTACCTAGCGGGAGAGTACAATGAGCAGTTCTTC
CASSYLAGEYNEQFF
>TRBJ2-3|15|TRBV5-1|TRBD1|few
TGCGCCAGCAGATCCCGGACAGGGGGAGGCGATACGCAGTATTTT
CASRSRTGGGDTQYF
>TRBJ2-3|14|TRBV2|-|few
TGTGCCAGCAGTAAACTCTCCCGTCAAGATACGCAGTATTTT
CASSKLSRQDTQYF
>TRBJ2-5|13|TRBV5-1|TRBD2|-
TGCGCCAGCAGCGGGGGACTAACAGAGACCCAGTACTTC
CASSGGLTETQYF
>TRBJ2-7|15|TRBV20-1|-|-
TGCAGTGCCCTAAGCCCCCGGGACGGGCCTTACGAGCAGTACTTC
CSALSPRDGPYEQYF
>TRBJ1-2|11|TRBV29-1|-|-
TGCAGCGTTGAAGGACAGGATGGCTACACCTTC
CSVEGQDGYTF
>TRBJ2-3|21|TRBV7-2|-|-
TGTGCCAGCAGCTTATACCCTCTCCACCCCACCGGTATGAACCCCACAGATACGCAGTATTTT
CASSLYPLHPTGMNPTDTQYF
>TRBJ2-7|15|TRBV7-2|TRBD2|-
TGTGCCAGCAGCTCAGGGGGACTAGCGGGATACGAGCAGTACTTC
CASSSGGLAGYEQYF
>TRBJ1-2|13|TRBV5-1|TRBD1|many
TGCGCCAGCAGAGAAGGACAGGCGCACGGCTACACCTTC
CASREGQAHGYTF
>TRBJ1-1|12|TRBV30|-|-
TGTGCCTGGAGTGTAGGTTGGACTGAAGCTTTCTTT
CAWSVGWTEAFF
>TRBJ2-1|16|TRBV12-3/TRBV12-4|TRBD2|-
TGTGCCAGCAGGCGGACTGCTAGCGGGACCTACAATGAGCAGTTCTTC
CASRRTASGTYNEQFF
>TRBJ2-2|17|TRBV4-2|TRBD2|few
TGTGCCAGCAGCCAAGATGGAGGGAGGGCCAAGTTCGGGGAGCTGTTTTTT
CASSQDGGRAKFGELFF
>TRBJ1-3|13|TRBV29-1|-|few
TGCAGCGTAATGAGGGACTCTGGAAACACCATATATTTT
CSVMRDSGNTIYF
>TRBJ2-5|12|TRBV7-2|-|few
TGTGCCAGCAGCTCGGTCCCCGGGACCCAGTACTTC
CASSSVPGTQYF
>TRBJ2-7|17|TRBV6-5|TRBD2|-
TGTGCCAGCAGTAGGTCCGGAACTAGCGGGTCTACCTACGAGCAGTACTTC
CASSRSGTSGSTYEQYF
>TRBJ1-2|15|TRBV7-8|TRBD1|many
TGTGCCAGCAGCACCGATAGGACAGGGTCTAGTCGCTACACCTTC
CASSTDRTGSSRYTF
>TRBJ1-4|14|TRBV5-1|TRBD1|-
TGCGCCAGCAGCCTAGGGGGCGGTGGTGAAAAACTGTTTTTT
CASSLGGGGEKLFF
>TRBJ1-2|13|TRBV29-1|-|few
TGCAGCGTTCCGGTACGGACCAACTATGGCTACACCTTC
CSVPVRTNYGYTF
>TRBJ2-3|15|TRBV14|-|few
TGTGCCAGCAGCCAAGGCCAGCGAAGCACAGATACGCAGTATTTT
CASSQGQRSTDTQYF
>TRBJ2-7|15|TRBV7-8|TRBD2|few
TGTGCCAGCAGCTTAGGCCTAGCGGGATCATACGAGCAGTACTTC
CASSLGLAGSYEQYF